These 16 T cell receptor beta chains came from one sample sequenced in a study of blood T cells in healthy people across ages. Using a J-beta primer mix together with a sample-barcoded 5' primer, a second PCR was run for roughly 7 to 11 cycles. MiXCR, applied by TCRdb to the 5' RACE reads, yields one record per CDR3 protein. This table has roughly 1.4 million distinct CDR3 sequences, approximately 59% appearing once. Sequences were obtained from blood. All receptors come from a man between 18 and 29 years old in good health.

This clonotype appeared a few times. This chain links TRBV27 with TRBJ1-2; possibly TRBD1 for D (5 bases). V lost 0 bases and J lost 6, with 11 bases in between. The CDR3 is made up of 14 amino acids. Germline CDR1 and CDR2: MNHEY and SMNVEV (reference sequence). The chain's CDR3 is CASSLSGEGHGYTF. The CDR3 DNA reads TGTGCCAGCAGTTTATCTGGGGAGGGGCATGGCTACACCTTC.

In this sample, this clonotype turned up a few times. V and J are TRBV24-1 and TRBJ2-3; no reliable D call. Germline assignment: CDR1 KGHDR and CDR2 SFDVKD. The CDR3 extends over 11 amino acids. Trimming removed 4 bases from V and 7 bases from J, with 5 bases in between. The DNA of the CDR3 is TGTGCCACCAGTGAAGGCAATACGCAGTATTTT. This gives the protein CATSEGNTQYF.

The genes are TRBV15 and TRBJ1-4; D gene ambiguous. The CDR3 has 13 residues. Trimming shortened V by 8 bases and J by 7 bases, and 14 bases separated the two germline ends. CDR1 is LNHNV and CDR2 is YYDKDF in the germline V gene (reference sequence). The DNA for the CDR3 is TGTGCCACCCGTGGGAGCCTCTCTGAAAAACTGTTTTTT. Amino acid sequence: CATRGSLSEKLFF. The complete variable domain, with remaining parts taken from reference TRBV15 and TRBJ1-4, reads DAMVIQNPRYQVTQFGKPVTLSCSQTLNHNVMYWYQQKSSQAPKLLFHYYDKDFNNEADTPDNFQSRRPNTSFCFLDIRSPGLGDTAMYLCATRGSLSEKLFFGSGTQLSVL.

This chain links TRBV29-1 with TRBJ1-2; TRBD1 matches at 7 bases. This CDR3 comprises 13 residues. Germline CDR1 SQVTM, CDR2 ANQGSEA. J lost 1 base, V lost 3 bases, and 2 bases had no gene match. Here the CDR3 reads CSVDRDSNYGYTF. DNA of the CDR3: TGCAGCGTTGATCGGGACAGTAACTATGGCTACACCTTC.

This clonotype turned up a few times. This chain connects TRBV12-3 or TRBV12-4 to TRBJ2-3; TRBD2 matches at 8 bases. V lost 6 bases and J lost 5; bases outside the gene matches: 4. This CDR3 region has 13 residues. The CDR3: CASSLGGEDTQYF. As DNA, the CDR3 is TGTGCCAGCAGCCTCGGGGGGGAAGATACGCAGTATTTT.

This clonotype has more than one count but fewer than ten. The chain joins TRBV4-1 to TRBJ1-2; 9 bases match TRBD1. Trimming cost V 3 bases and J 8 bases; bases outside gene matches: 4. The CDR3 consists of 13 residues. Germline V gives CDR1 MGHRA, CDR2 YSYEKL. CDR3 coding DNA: TGCGCCAGCAGCCACTGGACAGGGGACGGCTACACCTTC. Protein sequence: CASSHWTGDGYTF.

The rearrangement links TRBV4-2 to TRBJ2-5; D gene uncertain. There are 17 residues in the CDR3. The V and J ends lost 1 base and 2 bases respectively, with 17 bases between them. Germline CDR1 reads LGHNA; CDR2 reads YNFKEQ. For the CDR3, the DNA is TGTGCCAGCAGCCAAGTCGGAGAGGCGATTATACAAGAGACCCAGTACTTC. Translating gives CASSQVGEAIIQETQYF.

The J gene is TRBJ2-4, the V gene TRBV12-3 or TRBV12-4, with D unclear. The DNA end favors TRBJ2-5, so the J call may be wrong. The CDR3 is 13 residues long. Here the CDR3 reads CASTQRAWETQYF. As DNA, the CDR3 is TGTGCCAGCACCCAGCGAGCCTGGGAGACCCAGTACTTC.

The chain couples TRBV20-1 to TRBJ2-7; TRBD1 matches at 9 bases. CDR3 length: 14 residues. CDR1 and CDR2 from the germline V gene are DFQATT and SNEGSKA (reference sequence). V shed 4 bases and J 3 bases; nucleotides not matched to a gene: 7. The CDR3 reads CSAIQGADYYEQYF. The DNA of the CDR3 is TGCAGTGCTATACAGGGGGCGGACTACTACGAGCAGTACTTC.

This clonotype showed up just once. The CDR3 DNA sequence: TGTGCCAGCAGCCACTATCTGGGTTCACCCCTCCACTTT. Protein sequence: CASSHYLGSPLHF. This rearrangement joins TRBV7-2 to TRBJ1-6; D gene ambiguous. The CDR3 is 13 amino acids. The germline gives CDR1 SGHTA, CDR2 FQGNSA. V dropped 5 bases and J dropped 9 bases, with 11 bases sitting between them.

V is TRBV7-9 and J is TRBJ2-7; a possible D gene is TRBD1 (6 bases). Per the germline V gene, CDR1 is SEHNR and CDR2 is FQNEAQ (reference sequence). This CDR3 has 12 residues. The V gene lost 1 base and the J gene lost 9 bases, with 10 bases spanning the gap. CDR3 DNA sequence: TGTGCCAGCAGCTTAGATCAGGGGATGCAGTACTTC. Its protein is CASSLDQGMQYF. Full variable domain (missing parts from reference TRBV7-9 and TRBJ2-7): DTGVSQNPRHKITKRGQNVTFRCDPISEHNRLYWYRQTLGQGPEFLTYFQNEAQLEKSRLLSDRFSAERPKGSFSTLEIQRTEQGDSAMYLCASSLDQGMQYFGPGTRLTVT.

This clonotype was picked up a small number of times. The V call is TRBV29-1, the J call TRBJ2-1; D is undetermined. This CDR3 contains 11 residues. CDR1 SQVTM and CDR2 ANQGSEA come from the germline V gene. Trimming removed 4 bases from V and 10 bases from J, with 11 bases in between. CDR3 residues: CSVGGTLEQFF. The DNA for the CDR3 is TGCAGCGTTGGTGGAACGCTCGAGCAGTTCTTC.

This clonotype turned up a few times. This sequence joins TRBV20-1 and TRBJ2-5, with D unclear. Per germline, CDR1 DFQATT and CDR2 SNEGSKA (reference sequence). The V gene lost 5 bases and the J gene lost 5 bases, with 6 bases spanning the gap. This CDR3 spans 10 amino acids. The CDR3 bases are TGCAGTGCTTTCCGGGAGACCCAGTACTTC. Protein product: CSAFRETQYF.

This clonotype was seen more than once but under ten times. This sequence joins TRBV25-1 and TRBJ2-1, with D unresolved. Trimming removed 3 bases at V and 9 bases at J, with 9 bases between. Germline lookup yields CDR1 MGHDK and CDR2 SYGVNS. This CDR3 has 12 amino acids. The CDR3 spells CASSDRLGEQFF. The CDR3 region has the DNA TGTGCCAGCAGTGATCGGCTGGGTGAGCAGTTCTTC.

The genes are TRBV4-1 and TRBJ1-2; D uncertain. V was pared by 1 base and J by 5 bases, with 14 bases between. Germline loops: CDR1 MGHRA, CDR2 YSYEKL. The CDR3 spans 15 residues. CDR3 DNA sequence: TGCGCCAGCAGCCAAGCTAGGGTTACACCTTATGGCTACACCTTC. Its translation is CASSQARVTPYGYTF.

The CDR3 sequence: CATSDLQGGATDTQYF. CDR3 sequence (DNA): TGTGCCACCAGTGACCTACAGGGAGGAGCAACAGATACGCAGTATTTT. The V and J genes are TRBV24-1 and TRBJ2-3; perhaps D is TRBD1 or TRBD2 (6 bases each). Trimming removed 4 bases at V and 3 bases at J, with 16 bases between. From germline, CDR1 is KGHDR and CDR2 SFDVKD. This CDR3 contains 16 residues.